This entry lists 3 T cell receptor beta chains sequenced from one sample in a study of PD-L1 blockade in urothelial cancer. The assay was immunoSEQ multiplex PCR, and TCRdb's table has in-frame clones only and misses some. Among about 120,000 clones, around 89% were seen once, and the ten largest hold more than 1.5%. Time point noted: peripheral blood 6 weeks after treatment start. The starting material was PBMCs, obtained around atezolizumab (anti-PD-L1) treatment. These receptor sequences come from a man aged 60-69 years with urothelial cancer.

The chain joins TRBV14 to TRBJ2-2; 10 bases map to TRBD2. Unmatched junction bases numbered 8, after V lost 4 bases and J lost 6 bases. Germline-derived CDR1 and CDR2 are SGHDN and FVKESK. This CDR3 region has 16 residues. The CDR3 coding sequence is TGTGCCAGCAGCCCGCCGGGACTAGCGTGGCCCGGGGAGCTGTTTTTT. It specifies CASSPPGLAWPGELFF.

The chain is built from TRBV7-8 and TRBJ2-5, with 7 bases aligning to TRBD1. The CDR3 extends over 13 amino acids. V was pared by 7 bases and J by 4 bases, with 6 bases of the junction left unmatched. Germline assignment: CDR1 SGHVS and CDR2 FQNEAQ. The CDR3 nucleotides are TGTGCCAGCAACAGGGGTTTTCGAGAGACCCAGTACTTC. Translation: CASNRGFRETQYF.

The chain carries TRBV19 and TRBJ2-1, with D possibly being TRBD1 (5 bases). There are 14 residues in the CDR3. V lost 7 bases to trimming and J lost 9 bases, with 19 bases between them. Germline V lookup: CDR1 LNHDA, CDR2 SQIVND (reference sequence). The CDR3 coding sequence is TGTGCCAGTATGGCCAGTAGGGGCCCGATTGAGCAGTTCTTC. As protein: CASMASRGPIEQFF.